The present entry profiles one TCR beta chain with its context. The sample belongs to a study of technical replicates of blood from several donors. There are 16 residues in the CDR3. The V and J ends lost 1 base and 3 bases, in that order; junction bases with no gene match: 3. CDR1 is MGHRA, CDR2 YSYEKL, per germline. The assay was immunoSEQ multiplex PCR, and TCRdb's table has in-frame clones only and misses some. Here the sample spans fewer than 75,000 clones, roughly 90% being singletons. J is TRBJ2-5 and V is TRBV4-1; TRBD2 matches at 12 bases. Material: PBMCs. The source is a human donor in good health. Some clones in this sample may be carry-over from other donors' samples. CDR3 in amino acids: CASSQASGGAKETQYF. In DNA form, the CDR3 reads TGCGCCAGCAGCCAAGCTAGCGGGGGGGCGAAAGAGACCCAGTACTTC.